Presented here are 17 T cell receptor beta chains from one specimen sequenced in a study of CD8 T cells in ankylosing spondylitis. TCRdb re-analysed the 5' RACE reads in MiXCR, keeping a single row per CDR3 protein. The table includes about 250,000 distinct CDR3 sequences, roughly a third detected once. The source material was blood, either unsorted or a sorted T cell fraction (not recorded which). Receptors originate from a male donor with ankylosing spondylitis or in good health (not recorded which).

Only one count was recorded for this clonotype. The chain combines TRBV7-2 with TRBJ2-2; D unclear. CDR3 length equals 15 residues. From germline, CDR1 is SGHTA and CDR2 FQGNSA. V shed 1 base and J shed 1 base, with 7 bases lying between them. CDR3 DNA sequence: TGTGCCAGCAGCTTAGGTGTACTGAACACCGGGGAGCTGTTTTTT. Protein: CASSLGVLNTGELFF.

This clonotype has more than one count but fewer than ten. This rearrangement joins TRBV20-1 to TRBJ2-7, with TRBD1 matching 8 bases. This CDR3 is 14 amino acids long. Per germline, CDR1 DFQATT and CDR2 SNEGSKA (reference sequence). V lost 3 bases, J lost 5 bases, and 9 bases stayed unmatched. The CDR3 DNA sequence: TGCAGTGCTAGTCAGGGGGCAGGGGCTCACGAGCAGTACTTC. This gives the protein CSASQGAGAHEQYF.

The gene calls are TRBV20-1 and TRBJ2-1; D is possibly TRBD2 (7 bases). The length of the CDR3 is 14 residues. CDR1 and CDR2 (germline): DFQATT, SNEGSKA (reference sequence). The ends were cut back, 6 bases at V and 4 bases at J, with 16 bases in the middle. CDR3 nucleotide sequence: TGCAGTGCCGCTCGGGGGGCGGCGTACAATGAGCAGTTCTTC. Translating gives CSAARGAAYNEQFF.

For the CDR3, the DNA is TGTGCCATCAGGGATGAAACAGGGACCACCGGGGAGCTGTTTTTT. It translates to CAIRDETGTTGELFF. The rearrangement uses TRBV10-3 and TRBJ2-2; tentatively, D is TRBD1 (6 bases). Trimming shortened V by 6 bases and J by 4 bases, and 15 bases separated the two germline ends. CDR1 is ENHRY and CDR2 is SYGVKD in the germline V gene. The CDR3 spans 15 residues.

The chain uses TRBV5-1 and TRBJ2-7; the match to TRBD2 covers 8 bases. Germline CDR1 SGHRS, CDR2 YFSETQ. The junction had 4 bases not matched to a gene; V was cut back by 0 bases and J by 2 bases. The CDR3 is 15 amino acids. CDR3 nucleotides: TGCGCCAGCAGCTTGGATGGCGGGGGGACCTACGAGCAGTACTTC. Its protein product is CASSLDGGGTYEQYF.

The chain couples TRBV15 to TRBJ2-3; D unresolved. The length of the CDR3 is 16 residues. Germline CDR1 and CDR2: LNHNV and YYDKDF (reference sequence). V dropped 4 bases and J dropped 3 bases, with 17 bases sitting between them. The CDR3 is CATSTFLQDATDTQYF. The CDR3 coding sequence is TGTGCCACCAGCACCTTCCTCCAAGACGCAACAGATACGCAGTATTTT.

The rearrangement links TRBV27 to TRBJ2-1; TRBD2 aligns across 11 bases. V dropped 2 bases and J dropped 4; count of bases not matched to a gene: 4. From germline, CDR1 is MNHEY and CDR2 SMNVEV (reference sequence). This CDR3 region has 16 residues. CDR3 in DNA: TGTGCCAGCAGTTTAGGTAGCGGGGGGGGTTACAATGAGCAGTTCTTC. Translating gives CASSLGSGGGYNEQFF.

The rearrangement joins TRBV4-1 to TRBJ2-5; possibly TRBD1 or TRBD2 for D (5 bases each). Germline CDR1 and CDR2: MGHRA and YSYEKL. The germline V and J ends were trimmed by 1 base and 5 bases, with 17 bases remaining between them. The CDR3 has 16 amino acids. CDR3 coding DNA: TGCGCCAGCAGCCAAGGTCCAGGGCGGACTGGGGAGACCCAGTACTTC. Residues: CASSQGPGRTGETQYF.

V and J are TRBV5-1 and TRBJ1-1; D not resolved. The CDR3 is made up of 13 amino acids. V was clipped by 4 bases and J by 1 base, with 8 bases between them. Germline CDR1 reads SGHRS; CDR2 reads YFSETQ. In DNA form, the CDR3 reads TGCGCCAGCAGCGGGTCAGGGAACACTGAAGCTTTCTTT. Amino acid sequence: CASSGSGNTEAFF.

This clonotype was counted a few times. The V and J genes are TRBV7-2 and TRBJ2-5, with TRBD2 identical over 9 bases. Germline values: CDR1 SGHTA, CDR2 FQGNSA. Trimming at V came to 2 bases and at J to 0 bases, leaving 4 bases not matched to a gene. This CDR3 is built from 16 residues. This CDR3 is CASSLIPSGNQETQYF. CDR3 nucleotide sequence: TGTGCCAGCAGCTTAATTCCTAGCGGGAACCAAGAGACCCAGTACTTC.

The CDR3 DNA sequence: TGTGCCAGCAGCAGGGGGAAAGACACTGAAGCTTTCTTT. The encoded protein is CASSRGKDTEAFF. The chain couples TRBV6-1 to TRBJ1-1; 7 positions agree with TRBD1. The CDR3 length is 13 residues. The junction had 4 bases not matched to a gene; V was cut back by 6 bases and J by 3 bases. The germline gives CDR1 MNHNS, CDR2 SASEGT.

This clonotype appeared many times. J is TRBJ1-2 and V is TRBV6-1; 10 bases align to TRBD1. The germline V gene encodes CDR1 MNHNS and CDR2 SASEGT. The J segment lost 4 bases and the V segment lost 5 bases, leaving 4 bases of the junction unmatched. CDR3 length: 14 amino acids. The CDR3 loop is CASSRQGASYGYTF. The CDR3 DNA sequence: TGTGCCAGCAGTCGACAGGGGGCAAGCTATGGCTACACCTTC.

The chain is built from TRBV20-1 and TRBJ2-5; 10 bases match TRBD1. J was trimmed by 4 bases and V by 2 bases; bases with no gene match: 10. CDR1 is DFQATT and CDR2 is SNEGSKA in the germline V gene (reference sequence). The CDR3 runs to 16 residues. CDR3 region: CSARSKGGTGAETQYF. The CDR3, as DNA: TGCAGTGCTAGATCCAAAGGCGGGACAGGGGCAGAGACCCAGTACTTC.

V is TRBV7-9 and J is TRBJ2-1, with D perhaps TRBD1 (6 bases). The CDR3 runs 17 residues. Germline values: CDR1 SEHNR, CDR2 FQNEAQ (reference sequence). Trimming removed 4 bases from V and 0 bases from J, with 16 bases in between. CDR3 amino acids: CASSSTKTGISYNEQFF. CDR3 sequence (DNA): TGTGCCAGCAGCTCAACGAAGACAGGTATCTCCTACAATGAGCAGTTCTTC.

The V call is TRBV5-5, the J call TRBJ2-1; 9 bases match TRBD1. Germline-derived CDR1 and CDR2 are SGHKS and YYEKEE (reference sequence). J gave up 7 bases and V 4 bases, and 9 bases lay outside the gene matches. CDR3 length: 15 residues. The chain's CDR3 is CASSARQGVLNEQFF. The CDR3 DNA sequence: TGTGCCAGCAGCGCACGACAGGGGGTATTAAATGAGCAGTTCTTC.

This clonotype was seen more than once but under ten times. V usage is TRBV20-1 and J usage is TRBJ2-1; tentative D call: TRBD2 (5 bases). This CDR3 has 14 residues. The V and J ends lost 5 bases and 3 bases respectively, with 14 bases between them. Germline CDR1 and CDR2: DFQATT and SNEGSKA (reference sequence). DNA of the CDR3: TGCAGTGCTCGGTCAGCCCGGGGCTACAATGAGCAGTTCTTC. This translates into CSARSARGYNEQFF.

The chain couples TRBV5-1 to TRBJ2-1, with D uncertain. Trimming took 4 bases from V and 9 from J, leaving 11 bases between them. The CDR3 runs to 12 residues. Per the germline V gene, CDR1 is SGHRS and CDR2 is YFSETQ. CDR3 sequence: CASSAGLSEQFF. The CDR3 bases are TGCGCCAGCAGCGCCGGTTTGAGTGAGCAGTTCTTC.